A selection of T cell receptor beta chains follows, all from one sample in a study of T cells after yellow fever vaccination. TCRdb redid the calling of the 5' RACE reads with MiXCR, one entry per CDR3 protein. The sample holds around 360,000 distinct CDR3 sequences, around a tenth seen once. This specimen consisted of PBMCs, obtained on the day of the first yellow fever vaccination. The source of these receptors is a man younger than 30 who received the YFV17D yellow fever vaccine. CDR3s include the opening cysteine and the closing phenylalanine or tryptophan. The D gene is left open where the match is weak. Size tells how often a clone was seen (once, few, many) or the class of an expanded clone, and some rows leave it out.

d_gene: .; abundance: many; v_gene: TRBV7-9; len: 12; j_gene: TRBJ1-2; CDR3nt: TGTGCCAGCAGCCCTGAGGCCTATGGCTACACCTTC; CDR3aa: CASSPEAYGYTF
d_gene: .; abundance: .; v_gene: TRBV20-1; len: 15; j_gene: TRBJ2-6; CDR3nt: TGCAGTGCTAGAGAGGCGGGGGCCGGGGCCAACGTCCTGACTTTC; CDR3aa: CSAREAGAGANVLTF
d_gene: .; abundance: many; v_gene: TRBV7-9; len: 12; j_gene: TRBJ1-4; CDR3nt: TGTGCCAGCCGTAGGGGGTTGCGAAAACTGTTTTTT; CDR3aa: CASRRGLRKLFF
d_gene: TRBD1; abundance: .; v_gene: TRBV27; len: 12; j_gene: TRBJ2-5; CDR3nt: TGTGCCAGCAGTGTGACAGGGCAGACCCAGTACTTC; CDR3aa: CASSVTGQTQYF
d_gene: .; abundance: few; v_gene: TRBV4-3; len: 14; j_gene: TRBJ2-7; CDR3nt: TGCGCCAGCAGCCAAGATCACGGCCCCTACGAGCAGTACTTC; CDR3aa: CASSQDHGPYEQYF
d_gene: .; abundance: many; v_gene: TRBV12-3/TRBV12-4; len: 11; j_gene: TRBJ2-3; CDR3nt: TGTGCCAGCAAAATCAGTTATACGCAGTATTTT; CDR3aa: CASKISYTQYF
d_gene: TRBD1; abundance: .; v_gene: TRBV6-5; len: 14; j_gene: TRBJ1-1; CDR3nt: TGTGCCAGCAGGACGGGACAGCTGAACACTGAAGCTTTCTTT; CDR3aa: CASRTGQLNTEAFF
d_gene: .; abundance: .; v_gene: TRBV15; len: 16; j_gene: TRBJ2-1; CDR3nt: TGTGCCACCAGCAGAGACCGAGCAGGAAAACACAATGAGCAGTTCTTC; CDR3aa: CATSRDRAGKHNEQFF
d_gene: .; abundance: few; v_gene: TRBV7-8; len: 17; j_gene: TRBJ2-3; CDR3nt: TGTGCCAGCCCCCCCCCTCTTTATGGGGGAAACACAGATACGCAGTATTTT; CDR3aa: CASPPPLYGGNTDTQYF
d_gene: .; abundance: few; v_gene: TRBV29-1; len: 12; j_gene: TRBJ2-5; CDR3nt: TGCAGCGTACAAAAACGGGAGGAGACCCAGTACTTC; CDR3aa: CSVQKREETQYF
d_gene: TRBD1; abundance: many; v_gene: TRBV5-1; len: 20; j_gene: TRBJ2-2; CDR3nt: TGCGCCAGCAGCATCCATATACCTATAGGGGGCTTATCGTACACCGGGGAGCTGTTTTTT; CDR3aa: CASSIHIPIGGLSYTGELFF
d_gene: TRBD1; abundance: .; v_gene: TRBV2; len: 17; j_gene: TRBJ2-3; CDR3nt: TGTGCCAGCAACCCGGACAGGGCCGTATCTAGCACAGATACGCAGTATTTT; CDR3aa: CASNPDRAVSSTDTQYF
d_gene: .; abundance: .; v_gene: TRBV7-8; len: 15; j_gene: TRBJ2-5; CDR3nt: TGTGCCAGCAGCTTAGCTAGTTTGTTAGCTGAGACCCAGTACTTC; CDR3aa: CASSLASLLAETQYF
d_gene: .; abundance: .; v_gene: TRBV20-1; len: 12; j_gene: TRBJ1-1; CDR3nt: TGCAGTGCTAATACACTGAACACTGAAGCTTTCTTT; CDR3aa: CSANTLNTEAFF
d_gene: .; abundance: many; v_gene: TRBV24-1; len: 15; j_gene: TRBJ2-3; CDR3nt: TGTGCCACCAGTGACCCGGGTCACCGCCAAGATACGCAGTATTTT; CDR3aa: CATSDPGHRQDTQYF
d_gene: .; abundance: .; v_gene: TRBV4-1; len: 14; j_gene: TRBJ2-7; CDR3nt: TGCGCCAGCAGCCCCTCGGGAAACTCCTACGAGCAGTACTTC; CDR3aa: CASSPSGNSYEQYF
d_gene: TRBD2; abundance: many; v_gene: TRBV5-1; len: 18; j_gene: TRBJ2-1; CDR3nt: TGCGCCAGCAGCCTTTCTCGGTGGGGGACTAGCGCTGACAATGAGCAGTTCTTC; CDR3aa: CASSLSRWGTSADNEQFF
d_gene: .; abundance: few; v_gene: TRBV7-9; len: 15; j_gene: TRBJ2-1; CDR3nt: TGTGCCAGCAGCTTAGGGGGGAACCTTCGCAATGAGCAGTTCTTC; CDR3aa: CASSLGGNLRNEQFF
d_gene: .; abundance: .; v_gene: TRBV10-3; len: 19; j_gene: TRBJ1-5; CDR3nt: TGTGCCATCAGTGATTACCCCAAGACTCCTCGGAGGGGCAATCAGCACCAGCATTTT; CDR3aa: CAISDYPKTPRRGNQHQHF
d_gene: .; abundance: few; v_gene: TRBV4-3; len: 17; j_gene: TRBJ1-1; CDR3nt: TGCGCCAGCAGCCAAGATTACTTTAGAAACGTGAACACTGAAGCTTTCTTT; CDR3aa: CASSQDYFRNVNTEAFF
d_gene: .; abundance: .; v_gene: TRBV7-2; len: 13; j_gene: TRBJ1-1; CDR3nt: TGTGCCAGCAGCTTCGCTGACCGGTCAAAAGCTTTCTTT; CDR3aa: CASSFADRSKAFF
d_gene: TRBD1; abundance: few; v_gene: TRBV24-1; len: 17; j_gene: TRBJ2-3; CDR3nt: TGTGCCACCAGTGACTCCTTCGACAGGGGAGACACAGATACGCAGTATTTT; CDR3aa: CATSDSFDRGDTDTQYF
d_gene: TRBD1; abundance: few; v_gene: TRBV5-1; len: 15; j_gene: TRBJ2-2; CDR3nt: TGCGCCAGCAGCCGGGACAGGGGGAACACCGGGGAGCTGTTTTTT; CDR3aa: CASSRDRGNTGELFF
d_gene: TRBD2; abundance: few; v_gene: TRBV7-3; len: 17; j_gene: TRBJ2-2; CDR3nt: TGTGCCAGCAGCTTAAGCGGCGGGGGGGCGAACACCGGGGAGCTGTTTTTT; CDR3aa: CASSLSGGGANTGELFF
d_gene: .; abundance: .; v_gene: TRBV6-1; len: 16; j_gene: TRBJ2-5; CDR3nt: TGTGCCAGCAGTGAAATTTTACGGGGTGACCGCGAGACCCAGTACTTC; CDR3aa: CASSEILRGDRETQYF
d_gene: .; abundance: .; v_gene: TRBV5-6; len: 15; j_gene: TRBJ2-1; CDR3nt: TGTGCCAGCAGCTTGGCTGCAGGGCTTAACAATGAGCAGTTCTTC; CDR3aa: CASSLAAGLNNEQFF
d_gene: TRBD1; abundance: .; v_gene: TRBV5-4; len: 16; j_gene: TRBJ2-3; CDR3nt: TGTGCCAGCAGCCCCGGACAGGCCGTTGAAACAGATACGCAGTATTTT; CDR3aa: CASSPGQAVETDTQYF
d_gene: TRBD2; abundance: many; v_gene: TRBV7-2; len: 17; j_gene: TRBJ2-3; CDR3nt: TGTGCCAGCAGCTGGGCCGGGACTAGCGGGGGGGCAGATACGCAGTATTTT; CDR3aa: CASSWAGTSGGADTQYF
d_gene: TRBD1; abundance: few; v_gene: TRBV4-3; len: 13; j_gene: TRBJ1-4; CDR3nt: TGCGCCAGCAGCCAAGAAATGCCGGGACAGCCCTTTTTT; CDR3aa: CASSQEMPGQPFF
d_gene: .; abundance: few; v_gene: TRBV7-2; len: 13; j_gene: TRBJ1-1; CDR3nt: TGTGCCAGCAGCGTATCTCGAGGCACTGAAGCTTTCTTT; CDR3aa: CASSVSRGTEAFF
d_gene: .; abundance: few; v_gene: TRBV7-3; len: 14; j_gene: TRBJ2-3; CDR3nt: TGTGCCAGCAGCTTCTCGGCTGGCTCAGATACGCAGTATTTT; CDR3aa: CASSFSAGSDTQYF
d_gene: TRBD1; abundance: .; v_gene: TRBV29-1; len: 11; j_gene: TRBJ1-1; CDR3nt: TGCAGCGTTTCAGGGGGCGGTGAAGCTTTCTTT; CDR3aa: CSVSGGGEAFF
d_gene: .; abundance: many; v_gene: TRBV12-3/TRBV12-4; len: 14; j_gene: TRBJ2-5; CDR3nt: TGTGCCAGCTCGGTTGGCGGGGCCGGAGAGACCCAGTACTTC; CDR3aa: CASSVGGAGETQYF
d_gene: .; abundance: few; v_gene: TRBV4-1; len: 14; j_gene: TRBJ2-1; CDR3nt: TGCGCCAGCAGCCAAGGGGGCAGGGTCTATGAGCAGTTCTTC; CDR3aa: CASSQGGRVYEQFF
d_gene: .; abundance: .; v_gene: TRBV28; len: 15; j_gene: TRBJ2-3; CDR3nt: TGTGCCAGCAGTCAGGGGACGTATAGCACAGATACGCAGTATTTT; CDR3aa: CASSQGTYSTDTQYF
d_gene: TRBD1; abundance: .; v_gene: TRBV14; len: 14; j_gene: TRBJ2-7; CDR3nt: TGTGCCAGCAGCCTCGGACAGGGGTTTGGCGAGCAGTACTTC; CDR3aa: CASSLGQGFGEQYF
d_gene: TRBD1; abundance: few; v_gene: TRBV12-3/TRBV12-4; len: 15; j_gene: TRBJ2-3; CDR3nt: TGTGCCAGCAACGCCCAGGGGGCGTTGGGAGATACGCAGTATTTT; CDR3aa: CASNAQGALGDTQYF
d_gene: .; abundance: .; v_gene: TRBV5-1; len: 14; j_gene: TRBJ2-1; CDR3nt: TGCGCCAGCAGCTTGAGTGGGCAGGGCAATGAGCAGTTCTTC; CDR3aa: CASSLSGQGNEQFF
d_gene: TRBD2; abundance: many; v_gene: TRBV5-1; len: 15; j_gene: TRBJ2-1; CDR3nt: TGCGCCAGCAGCTCGGGACTAGCGGGCCGCAATGAGCAGTTCTTC; CDR3aa: CASSSGLAGRNEQFF
d_gene: TRBD2; abundance: many; v_gene: TRBV20-1; len: 17; j_gene: TRBJ2-1; CDR3nt: TGCAGTGCTAGAGATCGTCTCCGGTCGGGGGGGCACAGTGAGCAGTTCTTC; CDR3aa: CSARDRLRSGGHSEQFF
d_gene: TRBD2; abundance: few; v_gene: TRBV20-1; len: 16; j_gene: TRBJ2-2; CDR3nt: TGCAGTGCTAGAGATTACCGGGGCCGGGAGGTCGGGGAGCTGTTTTTT; CDR3aa: CSARDYRGREVGELFF
d_gene: .; abundance: .; v_gene: TRBV6-4; len: 13; j_gene: TRBJ1-1; CDR3nt: TGTGCCAGCAGTGTCGGTCTTGGCACTGAAGCTTTCTTT; CDR3aa: CASSVGLGTEAFF